The 10 T cell receptor beta chains below all came from one sample that was sequenced in a study of T cell responses to AZD1222 COVID-19 vaccine. Produced via immunoSEQ multiplex PCR; TCRdb's table is partial and in-frame only. The sample holds about 100,000 clones; 80% to 95% are singletons and the top ten take under 2%. The sample was peripheral blood, taken on day 0 of AZD1222 vaccination. Receptors originate from an adult in good health.

This sequence joins TRBV5-8 and TRBJ2-1; tentatively, D is TRBD2 (5 bases). The ends were cut back, 4 bases at V and 3 bases at J, with 17 bases in the middle. In germline, CDR1 is SGHTS, CDR2 YDEGEE. The CDR3 length is 16 residues. As DNA, the CDR3 is TGTGCCAGCAGCCTAATCGGGGTGTACCTCTACAATGAGCAGTTCTTC. It translates to CASSLIGVYLYNEQFF.

The chain is built from TRBV14 and TRBJ2-7, with 9 positions matching TRBD2. V was pared by 3 bases and J by 6 bases, with 12 bases of the junction left unmatched. This CDR3 is 16 amino acids long. CDR1 is SGHDN and CDR2 is FVKESK in the germline V gene. For the CDR3, the DNA is TGTGCCAGCAGCCAGATGGGGCTAGCGGGATTGGGCGAGCAGTACTTC. This codes for CASSQMGLAGLGEQYF.

This sequence joins TRBV19 and TRBJ2-3; D is unclear. Per the germline V gene, CDR1 is LNHDA and CDR2 is SQIVND (reference sequence). Trimming removed 7 bases from V and 4 bases from J, with 9 bases in between. The CDR3 contains 12 residues. CDR3 nucleotides: TGTGCCAGTATGGGCTTGTCAGATACGCAGTATTTT. It encodes CASMGLSDTQYF.

This clone was recorded only once. The rearrangement uses TRBV5-5 and TRBJ1-1; no clear D. The germline CDR1 and CDR2 sequences are SGHKS and YYEKEE (reference sequence). V lost 4 bases and J 1 base, leaving 14 bases between the germline ends. CDR3 length: 15 amino acids. CDR3 DNA: TGTGCCAGCAGCCAGCTTGGTACGGCGAACACTGAAGCTTTCTTT. Its protein is CASSQLGTANTEAFF.

The chain carries TRBV20-1 and TRBJ1-1; D not resolved. V was clipped by 5 bases and J by 4 bases, with 8 bases between them. Looked up from germline, CDR1 is DFQATT and CDR2 is SNEGSKA (reference sequence). This CDR3 is built from 11 residues. The CDR3 nucleotides are TGCAGTGCTCGGAGGGTCACTGAAGCTTTCTTT. Its translation is CSARRVTEAFF.

CDR3 protein: CATSDPGANNQPQHF. The DNA for the CDR3 is TGTGCCACCAGTGACCCCGGGGCTAACAATCAGCCCCAGCATTTT. The chain couples TRBV24-1 to TRBJ1-5, with D maybe TRBD1 (5 bases). The CDR3 has 15 amino acids. V gave up 4 bases and J gave up 3 bases, with 12 bases separating them. Germline loops: CDR1 KGHDR, CDR2 SFDVKD.

In this sample, this clone turned up once. This chain uses TRBV19 with TRBJ1-5; possibly TRBD1 for D (6 bases). The V end lost 1 base, the J end lost 1 base, and 11 bases lay between the germline ends. The CDR3 loop spans 16 amino acids. CDR1 and CDR2 from the germline V gene are LNHDA and SQIVND (reference sequence). CDR3 coding DNA: TGTGCCAGTAGTATAGTTGCAGGGGCGAGCAATCAGCCCCAGCATTTT. As protein: CASSIVAGASNQPQHF.

The chain couples TRBV28 to TRBJ2-3, with 14 bases lining up with TRBD2. V trimming: 8 bases; J trimming: 2 bases; junction bases outside the gene matches: 3. Germline lookup yields CDR1 MDHEN and CDR2 SYDVKM. This CDR3 has 15 residues. CDR3 DNA sequence: TGTGCCAGCTGGACTAGCGGGAGGAACACAGATACGCAGTATTTT. It yields the protein CASWTSGRNTDTQYF.

V and J are TRBV4-1 and TRBJ2-2; D is unclear. This CDR3 is 15 amino acids long. Looked up from germline, CDR1 is MGHRA and CDR2 is YSYEKL. V lost 1 base to trimming and J lost 7 bases, with 13 bases between them. CDR3 residues: CASSQGPRFGGELFF. CDR3 bases: TGCGCCAGCAGCCAAGGGCCCAGGTTTGGCGGGGAGCTGTTTTTT.

This clone was seen a single time. V is TRBV27 and J is TRBJ2-2; D is undetermined. The germline V gene has CDR1 MNHEY and CDR2 SMNVEV (reference sequence). CDR3 length: 16 residues. Trimming removed 0 bases at V and 3 bases at J, with 11 bases between. The CDR3 nucleotides read TGTGCCAGCAGTTTATCCGCCGGTAGGGACACCGGGGAGCTGTTTTTT. Protein: CASSLSAGRDTGELFF.